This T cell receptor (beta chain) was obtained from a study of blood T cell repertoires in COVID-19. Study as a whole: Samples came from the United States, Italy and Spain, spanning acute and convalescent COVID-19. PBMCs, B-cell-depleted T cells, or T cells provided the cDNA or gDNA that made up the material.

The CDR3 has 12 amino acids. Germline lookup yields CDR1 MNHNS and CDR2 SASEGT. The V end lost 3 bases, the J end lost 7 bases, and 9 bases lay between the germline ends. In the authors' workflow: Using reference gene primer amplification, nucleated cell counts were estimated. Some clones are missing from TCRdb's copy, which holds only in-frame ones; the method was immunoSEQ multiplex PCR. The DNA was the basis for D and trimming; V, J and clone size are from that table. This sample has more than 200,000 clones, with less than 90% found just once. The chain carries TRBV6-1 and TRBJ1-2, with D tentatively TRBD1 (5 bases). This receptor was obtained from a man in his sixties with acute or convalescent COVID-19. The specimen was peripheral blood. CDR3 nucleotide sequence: TGTGCCAGCAGTGATCCCGGGGGTGGCTACACCTTC. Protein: CASSDPGGGYTF.